These 18 T cell receptor beta chains originate from one sample sequenced in a study of blood T cell repertoires in COVID-19. Using immunoSEQ multiplex PCR, the repertoire was profiled, and TCRdb retains in-frame clones only, with some absent. Here the sample spans fewer than 350,000 clones, about four fifths being singletons. Sequenced: peripheral blood. The receptor source for this set is a woman between 55 and 75 years old with active or convalescent COVID-19.

This chain connects TRBV28 to TRBJ1-5; TRBD1 agrees at 7 bases. Per the germline V gene, CDR1 is MDHEN and CDR2 is SYDVKM. The V segment lost 4 bases and the J segment 4 bases; nucleotides outside the gene matches: 1. The CDR3 consists of 13 residues. The CDR3: CASSWGQNQPQHF. CDR3 coding DNA: TGTGCCAGCAGTTGGGGACAGAATCAGCCCCAGCATTTT.

About this clone: A read error may produce the germline difference seen at one junction end. The chain uses TRBV6-5 and TRBJ1-1; 7 nucleotides match TRBD1. Germline V gene sequence: CDR1 MNHEY, CDR2 SVGAGI. The CDR3 sequence is 14 residues long. In DNA, the CDR3 is TGTGCCAGCAGTCCTACAGGGGTGAAAACTGAAGCTTTCTTT. Translation gives CASSPTGVKTEAFF.

There are a few counts of this clone. The rearrangement links TRBV21-1 to TRBJ1-2; no check of the table's D call, TRBD1, against the DNA was made. TRBV21-1 counts as a pseudogene. This CDR3 is 16 amino acids long. The CDR3 region has the DNA TGTGCCAGCAGCAAAGAACAGTGTGGTCCAATCTCGGGCTACACCTTC. Protein product: CASSKEQCGPISGYTF.

V is TRBV6-5 and J is TRBJ1-2; TRBD1 matches 9 bases. Germline-derived CDR1 and CDR2 are MNHEY and SVGAGI. J gave up 4 bases and V 7 bases, and 4 bases lay outside the gene matches. This CDR3 comprises 13 residues. The CDR3 bases are TGTGCCAGCAAAAAGGGACAGGGCTATGGCTACACCTTC. Protein product: CASKKGQGYGYTF.

For the CDR3, the DNA is TGTGCCAGCAGCTTGGACATGGGAAAACTGTTTTTT. This codes for CASSLDMGKLFF. This chain links TRBV14 with TRBJ1-4; a weak D match, TRBD1 (5 bases). The CDR3 spans 12 residues. The germline gives CDR1 SGHDN, CDR2 FVKESK. V gave up 5 bases and J gave up 10 bases, with 11 bases separating them.

This clone has a single count. J is TRBJ1-2 and V is TRBV19; D is perhaps TRBD1 (6 bases). CDR1 and CDR2 (germline): LNHDA, SQIVND (reference sequence). Trimming removed 3 bases from V and 6 bases from J, with 14 bases in between. The CDR3 covers 14 residues. As DNA, the CDR3 is TGTGCCAGTAGTATTGGGGGAGCAGGGGATGGCTACACCTTC. Protein sequence: CASSIGGAGDGYTF.

This chain uses TRBV6-1 with TRBJ2-3; D uncertain. Between the trimmed V and J ends, which lost 2 bases and 9 bases, there was a span of 6 bases. The length of the CDR3 is 11 residues. Germline CDR1 reads MNHNS; CDR2 reads SASEGT. Here the CDR3 reads CASSERVTQYF. The CDR3 nucleotides are TGTGCCAGCAGTGAAAGAGTCACGCAGTATTTT.

The gene calls are TRBV11-2 and TRBJ1-4; the D gene is possibly TRBD1 (6 bases). Germline CDR1 and CDR2: SGHAT and FQNNGV. The V gene lost 6 bases and the J gene lost 8 bases, with 19 bases spanning the gap. This CDR3 spans 15 amino acids. The CDR3: CASRRSGEMGEKLFF. In nucleotides, the CDR3 is TGTGCCAGCAGAAGATCAGGGGAAATGGGAGAAAAACTGTTTTTT. Full variable domain (outside the CDR3, taken from reference TRBV11-2 and TRBJ1-4): EAGVAQSPRYKIIEKRQSVAFWCNPISGHATLYWYQQILGQGPKLLIQFQNNGVVDDSQLPKDRFSAERLKGVDSTLKIQPAKLEDSAVYLCASRRSGEMGEKLFFGSGTQLSVL.

The chain is built from TRBV30 and TRBJ2-7, with 9 bases identical to TRBD1. The junction had 14 bases not matched to a gene; V was cut back by 3 bases and J by 5 bases. Per the germline V gene, CDR1 is GTSNPN and CDR2 is SVGIG (reference sequence). The length of the CDR3 is 16 residues. The CDR3 reads CAWRVKGTGLFHEQYF. In nucleotides, the CDR3 is TGTGCCTGGAGGGTAAAGGGGACAGGGCTTTTCCACGAGCAGTACTTC.

The J gene is TRBJ2-1, the V gene TRBV5-1, with D tentatively TRBD2 (5 bases). From germline, CDR1 is SGHRS and CDR2 YFSETQ. The CDR3 is 15 amino acids. The germline V and J ends were trimmed by 0 bases and 3 bases, with 10 bases remaining between them. The CDR3, as DNA: TGCGCCAGCAGCTTGGAAGGGAGTCTCTACAATGAGCAGTTCTTC. Its translation is CASSLEGSLYNEQFF.

The V and J genes are TRBV19 and TRBJ2-2; no firm D call. The CDR3 has 15 amino acids. V gave up 0 bases and J gave up 2 bases, with 7 bases separating them. Looked up from germline, CDR1 is LNHDA and CDR2 is SQIVND (reference sequence). The CDR3 loop is CASSIDFRNTGELFF. CDR3 in DNA: TGTGCCAGTAGTATAGATTTCAGAAACACCGGGGAGCTGTTTTTT.

The V call is TRBV10-3, the J call TRBJ1-1; a weak D match, TRBD1 (6 bases). Germline V CDR1 and CDR2: ENHRY, SYGVKD. With 7 bases removed from V and 1 base from J, the gap between germline ends came to 13 bases. CDR3 length: 14 amino acids. The CDR3 coding sequence is TGTGCCATCACGAGGGGCAGGGGGAACACTGAAGCTTTCTTT. Residues: CAITRGRGNTEAFF.

This clone was found once. V and J are TRBV4-3 and TRBJ2-2; D might be TRBD1 (5 bases). Trimming took 4 bases from V and 4 from J, leaving 10 bases between them. Germline lookup yields CDR1 LGHNA and CDR2 YSLEER. The CDR3 is 14 amino acids. CDR3 DNA: TGCGCCAGCAGCCGTCAGGGTAGCACCGGGGAGCTGTTTTTT. Translation gives CASSRQGSTGELFF.

The chain links TRBV7-9 to TRBJ2-7, with 7 bases identical to TRBD1. This CDR3 is built from 14 residues. Germline CDR1 is SEHNR and CDR2 is FQNEAQ (reference sequence). With 5 bases clipped from V and 2 bases from J, the junction kept 6 bases outside the gene matches. Here the CDR3 reads CASSLGQPTYEQYF. The DNA of the CDR3 is TGTGCCAGCAGCCTGGGACAGCCAACCTACGAGCAGTACTTC.

CDR3: CASSRGGRSYEQYF. The DNA of the CDR3 is TGTGCCAGCTCACGCGGGGGGCGATCCTACGAGCAGTACTTC. The chain links TRBV18 to TRBJ2-7; 8 nucleotides agree with TRBD2. The length of the CDR3 is 14 residues. Trimming removed 4 bases from V and 1 base from J; junction bases left unmatched: 3. Germline-derived CDR1 and CDR2 are KGHSH and LQKENI.

This rearrangement joins TRBV7-3 to TRBJ2-6, with D possibly being TRBD2 (5 bases). The CDR3 is made up of 19 amino acids. Trimming removed 5 bases at V and 0 bases at J, with 20 bases between. Germline values: CDR1 SGHTA, CDR2 FQGTGA. CDR3 region: CASSPLGWTAPSGANVLTF. In DNA form, the CDR3 reads TGTGCCAGCAGCCCCCTTGGCTGGACTGCCCCCTCTGGGGCCAACGTCCTGACTTTC. The entire variable domain, with the rest obtained from reference TRBV7-3 and TRBJ2-6, is as follows: GAGVSQTPSNKVTEKGKYVELRCDPISGHTALYWYRQSLGQGPEFLIYFQGTGAADDSGLPNDRFFAVRPEGSVSTLKIQRTERGDSAVYLCASSPLGWTAPSGANVLTFGAGSRLTVL.

CDR3 sequence: CASRTRVLGTGESPLHF. The CDR3 coding sequence is TGTGCCAGCAGGACGAGAGTTTTGGGGACAGGGGAGTCACCCCTCCACTTT. V is TRBV21-1 and J is TRBJ1-6; TRBD1 is taken as the D call from the table, unchecked against the DNA. TRBV21-1 is noted as a pseudogene. The CDR3 length is 17 residues.

The V call is TRBV5-1, the J call TRBJ2-2, with TRBD2 as a possible D gene (7 bases). CDR1 is SGHRS, CDR2 YFSETQ, per germline. The CDR3 has 15 residues. V dropped 3 bases and J dropped 3 bases, with 12 bases sitting between them. As DNA, the CDR3 is TGCGCCAGCAGCTGGGGCGGGGGCGACACCGGGGAGCTGTTTTTT. Translated, it gives CASSWGGGDTGELFF.